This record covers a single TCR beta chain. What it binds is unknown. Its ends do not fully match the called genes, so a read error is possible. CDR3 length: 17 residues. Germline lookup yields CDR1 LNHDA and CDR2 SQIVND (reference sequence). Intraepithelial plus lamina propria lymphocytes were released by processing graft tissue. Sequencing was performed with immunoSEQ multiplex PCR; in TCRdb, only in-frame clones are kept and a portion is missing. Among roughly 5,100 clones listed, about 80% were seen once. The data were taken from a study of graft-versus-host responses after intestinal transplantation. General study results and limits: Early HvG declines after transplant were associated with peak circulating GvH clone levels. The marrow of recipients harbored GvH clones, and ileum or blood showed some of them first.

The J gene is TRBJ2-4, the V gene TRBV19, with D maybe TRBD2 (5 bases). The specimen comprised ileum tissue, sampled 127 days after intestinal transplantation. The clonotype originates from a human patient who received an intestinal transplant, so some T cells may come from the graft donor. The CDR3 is CASSIDPPGLAKSIQYF. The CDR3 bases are TGTGCCAGTAGTATAGATCCCCCCGGTCTAGCCAAAAGCATTCAGTACTTC.